This T cell receptor (beta chain) comes out of a study of CD8+CD57+ T cells in acquired aplastic anemia. All patients picked for sequencing had shown, by flow cytometry, an expansion of CD8+CD57+ cells. Germline CDR1 is KGHDR and CDR2 is SFDVKD. This CDR3 has 13 amino acids. Trimming shortened V by 6 bases and J by 7 bases, and 15 bases separated the two germline ends. Investigators profiled TCR beta VDJ and CDR3 from genomic DNA template. From the reads, TCRdb called clonotypes with MiXCR, one entry per CDR3 protein. The data show fewer than 85,000 distinct CDR3 sequences, roughly three quarters seen once.

The chain joins TRBV24-1 to TRBJ2-7; D is ambiguous. The TCR comes from a human donor with aplastic anemia. The sample was sorted CD4+, CD8+, or CD8+CD57+ T cells (not recorded which) from PBMCs. CDR3 region: CATSQDAKSEQYF. CDR3 in DNA: TGTGCCACCAGTCAGGACGCTAAGTCGGAGCAGTACTTC.